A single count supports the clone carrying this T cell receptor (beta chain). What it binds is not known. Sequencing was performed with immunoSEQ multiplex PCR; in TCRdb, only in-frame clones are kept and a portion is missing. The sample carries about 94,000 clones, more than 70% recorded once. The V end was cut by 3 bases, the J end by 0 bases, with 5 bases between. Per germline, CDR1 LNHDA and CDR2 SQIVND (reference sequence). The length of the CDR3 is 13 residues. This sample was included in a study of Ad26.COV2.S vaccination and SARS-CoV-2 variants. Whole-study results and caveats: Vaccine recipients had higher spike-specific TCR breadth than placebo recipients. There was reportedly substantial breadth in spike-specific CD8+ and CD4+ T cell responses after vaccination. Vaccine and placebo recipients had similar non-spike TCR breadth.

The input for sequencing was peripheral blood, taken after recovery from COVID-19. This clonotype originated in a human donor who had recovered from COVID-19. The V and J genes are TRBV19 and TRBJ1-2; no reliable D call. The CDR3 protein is CASSIDPNYGYTF. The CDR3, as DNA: TGTGCCAGTAGTATTGACCCTAACTATGGCTACACCTTC.